These 3 T cell receptor beta chains originate from one sample sequenced in a study of graft-versus-host responses after intestinal transplantation. The authors processed graft tissue to release intraepithelial and lamina propria lymphocytes. The table came from immunoSEQ multiplex PCR; TCRdb's copy has only in-frame clones and leaves some out. The top ten hold under 20% of the sample, which has tens of thousands of clones, 87% seen once. The input for sequencing was ileum tissue, taken almost 210 days after intestinal transplant. These receptors were obtained from a human patient who received an intestinal transplant, so some T cells may come from the graft donor.

The count of this clone is one. As DNA, the CDR3 is TGTGCCAGCTCTCGGGCGGGGTTTTCGGGGGCCAACGTCCTGACTTTC. Residues: CASSRAGFSGANVLTF. The chain has TRBV18 and TRBJ2-6; the D gene is possibly TRBD2 (6 bases). The CDR3 consists of 16 residues. Per the germline V gene, CDR1 is KGHSH and CDR2 is LQKENI. Trimming took off 6 bases at V and 4 bases at J, with 16 bases between the two ends. Together with reference TRBV18 and TRBJ2-6, the CDR3 gives the full variable domain: NAGVMQNPRHLVRRRGQEARLRCSPMKGHSHVYWYRQLPEEGLKFMVYLQKENIIDESGMPKERFSAEFPKEGPSILRIQQVVRGDSAAYFCASSRAGFSGANVLTFGAGSRLTVL.

By its share, this clone is medium-sized (0.01 to 0.1%). This rearrangement joins TRBV4-2 to TRBJ2-7, with D unclear. Trimming removed 3 bases from V and 2 bases from J, with 14 bases in between. The CDR3 has 15 residues. Germline CDR1 reads LGHNA; CDR2 reads YNFKEQ. CDR3 amino acids: CASSQELTGTYEQYF. DNA of the CDR3: TGTGCCAGCAGCCAGGAACTAACCGGCACCTACGAGCAGTACTTC.

The sample holds a few counts of this clone. The genes are TRBV18 and TRBJ2-1, with D unresolved. The CDR3 extends over 13 amino acids. Trimming removed 2 bases from V and 5 bases from J, with 7 bases in between. CDR1 is KGHSH, CDR2 LQKENI, per germline. As DNA, the CDR3 is TGTGCCAGCTCACCAAGACGGAACAATGAGCAGTTCTTC. It yields the protein CASSPRRNNEQFF.